A single sample is the source of the 21 T cell receptor beta chains below, sequenced in a study of cytomegalovirus exposure and HLA in healthy donors. 13 Jbeta primers and 60 Vbeta primers were used for the PCR. Using immunoSEQ multiplex PCR, the repertoire was profiled, and TCRdb retains in-frame clones only, with some absent. The data hold some 140,000 clones, with 60% to 85% observed a single time. The sample consisted of PBMCs. The receptors were gathered from a man younger than 40 in good health and CMV-seronegative.

The genes are TRBV11-2 and TRBJ2-5; TRBD2 matches at 12 bases. Trimming cost V 5 bases and J 5 bases; bases outside gene matches: 9. Germline V lookup: CDR1 SGHAT, CDR2 FQNNGV. The CDR3 has 16 amino acids. Written as DNA, the CDR3 is TGTGCCAGCAGCCCAGCTAGCGGGGGGGCGTATGAGACCCAGTACTTC. Amino acids: CASSPASGGAYETQYF.

This clone was counted a few times. The chain joins TRBV2 to TRBJ1-1; the D gene is possibly TRBD1 (5 bases). Looked up from germline, CDR1 is SNHLY and CDR2 is FYNNEI. There are 11 residues in the CDR3. The V end lost 5 bases, the J end lost 9 bases, and 10 bases lay between the germline ends. CDR3 loop: CASSRDSQAFF. For the CDR3, the DNA is TGTGCCAGCAGTAGGGACTCCCAAGCTTTCTTT.

This chain joins TRBV9 and TRBJ2-3; a possible D gene is TRBD2 (5 bases). The CDR3 covers 15 residues. Germline V gene sequence: CDR1 SGDLS, CDR2 YYNGEE. With 0 bases removed from V and 1 base from J, the gap between germline ends came to 9 bases. CDR3 DNA sequence: TGTGCCAGCAGCGTAGGATCGAGGGGCACAGATACGCAGTATTTT. Translating it yields CASSVGSRGTDTQYF.

The genes are TRBV11-2 and TRBJ2-2; TRBD1 matches at 8 bases. Looked up from germline, CDR1 is SGHAT and CDR2 is FQNNGV. The CDR3 sequence is 14 residues long. The trim removed 4 bases at V and 6 bases at J, leaving 4 bases unmatched. CDR3 coding DNA: TGTGCCAGCAGCTCCCAGGGGGCATCCGGGGAGCTGTTTTTT. Protein: CASSSQGASGELFF.

The genes are TRBV27 and TRBJ2-7; D ambiguous. The V gene lost 2 bases and the J gene lost 3 bases, with 8 bases spanning the gap. Per germline, CDR1 MNHEY and CDR2 SMNVEV (reference sequence). CDR3 length: 13 amino acids. The CDR3 coding sequence is TGTGCCAGCAGTTTAGGGCCCGTCTACGAGCAGTACTTC. Protein: CASSLGPVYEQYF.

The rearrangement links TRBV4-1 to TRBJ2-7, with 10 bases identical to TRBD2. The CDR3 is 16 residues long. CDR1 is MGHRA and CDR2 is YSYEKL in the germline V gene. The V segment lost 1 base and the J segment 5 bases; nucleotides outside the gene matches: 8. The chain's CDR3 is CASSQVSGGASHEQYF. CDR3 nucleotides: TGCGCCAGCAGCCAAGTCAGCGGGGGGGCTTCCCACGAGCAGTACTTC.

The chain has TRBV9 and TRBJ2-2, with TRBD1 matching 8 bases. The CDR3 runs to 15 residues. CDR1 is SGDLS, CDR2 YYNGEE, per germline. The V and J ends lost 4 bases and 6 bases, in that order; junction bases with no gene match: 8. In DNA form, the CDR3 reads TGTGCCAGCAGCTTCACAGGGGGGCTGCCCGGGGAGCTGTTTTTT. It yields the protein CASSFTGGLPGELFF. Combining the CDR3 with reference TRBV9 and TRBJ2-2 gives the whole variable domain DSGVTQTPKHLITATGQRVTLRCSPRSGDLSVYWYQQSLDQGLQFLIQYYNGEERAKGNILERFSAQQFPDLHSELNLSSLELGDSALYFCASSFTGGLPGELFFGEGSRLTVL.

J is TRBJ1-1 and V is TRBV7-3, with D maybe TRBD1 (5 bases). Germline V gene lookup returns CDR1 SGHTA and CDR2 FQGTGA. Trimming removed 2 bases from V and 5 bases from J, with 12 bases in between. The CDR3 totals 14 residues. The CDR3 DNA is TGTGCCAGCAGCTTACAGGGTAGTCAAACTGAAGCTTTCTTT. Residues: CASSLQGSQTEAFF.

The chain has TRBV27 and TRBJ1-2; TRBD1 might be the D (6 bases). Germline V gene sequence: CDR1 MNHEY, CDR2 SMNVEV (reference sequence). Trimming took off 5 bases at V and 1 base at J, with 11 bases between the two ends. CDR3 length: 14 residues. CDR3 sequence reads: CASSIQGDNYGYTF. CDR3 sequence (DNA): TGTGCCAGCAGTATACAGGGAGATAACTATGGCTACACCTTC.

The CDR3 protein is CASSPGPGTGYTDPSYEQYF. As DNA, the CDR3 is TGTGCCAGCAGCCCCGGTCCCGGGACAGGGTACACCGATCCTTCCTACGAGCAGTACTTC. The J gene is TRBJ2-7, the V gene TRBV7-8; TRBD1 agrees at 9 bases. The CDR3 totals 20 residues. Germline V gives CDR1 SGHVS, CDR2 FQNEAQ. The junction had 21 bases not matched to a gene; V was cut back by 5 bases and J by 1 base.

The V and J genes are TRBV7-2 and TRBJ2-7, with no clear D. The CDR3 totals 13 residues. Trimming left V 1 base short and J 3 bases short, with 7 bases between. Germline CDR1 reads SGHTA; CDR2 reads FQGNSA. CDR3 DNA: TGTGCCAGCAGCTTAGTCGCCTACTACGAGCAGTACTTC. As protein: CASSLVAYYEQYF.

The V call is TRBV7-2, the J call TRBJ2-7, with 8 bases lining up with TRBD2. After removal of 7 bases from V and 2 bases from J, the junction contained 4 bases not matched to a gene. The CDR3 spans 13 residues. Germline CDR1 reads SGHTA; CDR2 reads FQGNSA. The CDR3 loop reads CASNRGGTYEQYF. DNA for the CDR3: TGTGCCAGCAATCGGGGGGGGACCTACGAGCAGTACTTC.

The V and J genes are TRBV2 and TRBJ1-1; 9 nucleotides line up with TRBD1. Unmatched junction bases numbered 3, after V lost 1 base and J lost 0 bases. The CDR3 is made up of 16 amino acids. The germline gives CDR1 SNHLY, CDR2 FYNNEI. The CDR3 coding sequence is TGTGCCAGCAGTGAAGGGACAGGGGCGATGAACACTGAAGCTTTCTTT. Protein: CASSEGTGAMNTEAFF.

The V gene is TRBV13, the J gene TRBJ2-7, with D perhaps TRBD2 (6 bases). The V end lost 0 bases, the J end lost 2 bases, and 14 bases lay between the germline ends. CDR3 length: 16 amino acids. Germline CDR1 PRHDT, CDR2 FYEKMQ (reference sequence). CDR3 sequence: CASSLGVGGAAYEQYF. DNA for the CDR3: TGTGCCAGCAGCTTAGGGGTGGGCGGGGCAGCCTACGAGCAGTACTTC.

V is TRBV29-1 and J is TRBJ2-1, with 12 bases matching TRBD2. The V gene end was trimmed by 6 bases and the J gene end by 12 bases; junction bases not matched to a gene: 15. In germline, CDR1 is SQVTM, CDR2 ANQGSEA. The CDR3 runs to 15 residues. Written as DNA, the CDR3 is TGCAGCGTCGGACCCCCAAGACTAGCGGGAGCTGGGCAGTTCTTC. This gives the protein CSVGPPRLAGAGQFF.

This sequence joins TRBV27 and TRBJ1-2; 9 positions agree with TRBD1. The CDR3 length is 14 residues. The germline CDR1 and CDR2 sequences are MNHEY and SMNVEV (reference sequence). J gave up 8 bases and V 0 bases, and 4 bases lay outside the gene matches. In DNA, the CDR3 is TGTGCCAGCAGTTTATCGACAGGGGGGCGCGGCTACACCTTC. Its translation is CASSLSTGGRGYTF.

DNA for the CDR3: TGTGCCAGCAGCTTATTTACTAGGGTGGCGGACACCATATATTTT. Translated: CASSLFTRVADTIYF. The chain joins TRBV7-8 to TRBJ1-3; D is unresolved. The CDR3 consists of 15 residues. Germline-derived CDR1 and CDR2 are SGHVS and FQNEAQ. V was trimmed by 2 bases and J by 8 bases, leaving 16 bases between them.

This clone was counted only a few times. The rearrangement uses TRBV27 and TRBJ2-7; TRBD2 matches 12 bases. CDR3 size: 16 residues. Germline V gene sequence: CDR1 MNHEY, CDR2 SMNVEV (reference sequence). J was trimmed by 3 bases and V by 0 bases; bases with no gene match: 3. CDR3 amino acids: CASSLSGLAGVYEQYF. In DNA, the CDR3 is TGTGCCAGCAGTTTATCGGGACTAGCGGGTGTCTACGAGCAGTACTTC.

The chain uses TRBV29-1 and TRBJ1-1, with a possible D match to TRBD1 (5 bases). The CDR3 length is 11 residues. V lost 3 bases, J lost 10 bases, and 12 bases lay in between. The V gene's germline CDR1 is SQVTM and CDR2 ANQGSEA. This chain's CDR3 is CSVEDNYVAFF. DNA of the CDR3: TGCAGCGTTGAGGACAACTACGTAGCTTTCTTT. The full variable domain, its missing parts supplied by reference TRBV29-1 and TRBJ1-1, is SAVISQKPSRDICQRGTSLTIQCQVDSQVTMMFWYRQQPGQSLTLIATANQGSEATYESGFVIDKFPISRPNLTFSTLTVSNMSPEDSSIYLCSVEDNYVAFFGQGTRLTVV.

The chain links TRBV4-2 to TRBJ1-2, with TRBD1 matching over 8 bases. The ends lost 3 bases at V and 5 bases at J; junction bases unmatched: 8. The CDR3 contains 15 residues. Looked up from germline, CDR1 is LGHNA and CDR2 is YNFKEQ. Written as DNA, the CDR3 is TGTGCCAGCAGCCAGGCGGGACAGGAGTTTTATGGCTACACCTTC. Protein: CASSQAGQEFYGYTF.

This clone was observed once. This chain links TRBV11-2 with TRBJ1-3, with a possible D match to TRBD1 (6 bases). The CDR3 is 11 residues long. V lost 6 bases to trimming and J lost 8 bases, with 8 bases between them. CDR1 is SGHAT and CDR2 is FQNNGV in the germline V gene. CDR3 loop: CASRGGDTIYF. CDR3 bases: TGTGCCAGCAGAGGGGGGGACACCATATATTTT.